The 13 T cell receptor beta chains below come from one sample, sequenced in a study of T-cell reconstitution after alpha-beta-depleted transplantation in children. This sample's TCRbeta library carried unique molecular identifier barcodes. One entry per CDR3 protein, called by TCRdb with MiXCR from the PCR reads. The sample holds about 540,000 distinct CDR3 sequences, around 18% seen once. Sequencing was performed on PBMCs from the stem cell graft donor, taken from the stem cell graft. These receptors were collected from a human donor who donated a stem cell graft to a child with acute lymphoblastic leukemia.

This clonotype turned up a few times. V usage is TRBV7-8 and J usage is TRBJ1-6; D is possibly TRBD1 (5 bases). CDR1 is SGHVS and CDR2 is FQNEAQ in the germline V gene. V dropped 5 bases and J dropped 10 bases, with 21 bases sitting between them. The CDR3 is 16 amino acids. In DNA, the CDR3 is TGTGCCAGCAGCCAACTCACGGGGCTGGGTATCTCACCCCTCCACTTT. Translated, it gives CASSQLTGLGISPLHF.

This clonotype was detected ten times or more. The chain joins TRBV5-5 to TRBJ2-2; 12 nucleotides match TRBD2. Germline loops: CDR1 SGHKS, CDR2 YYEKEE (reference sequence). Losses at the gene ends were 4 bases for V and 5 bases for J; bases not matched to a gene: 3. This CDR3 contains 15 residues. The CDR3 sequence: CASSPGTSGTGELFF. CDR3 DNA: TGTGCCAGCAGCCCGGGGACTAGCGGGACCGGGGAGCTGTTTTTT.

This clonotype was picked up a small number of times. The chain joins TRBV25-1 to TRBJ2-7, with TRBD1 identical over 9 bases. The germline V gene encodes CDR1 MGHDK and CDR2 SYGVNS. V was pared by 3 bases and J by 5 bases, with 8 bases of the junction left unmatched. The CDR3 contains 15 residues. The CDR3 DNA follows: TGTGCCAGCAGTGAGCATACAGGGGGCAAGGACGAGCAGTACTTC. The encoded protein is CASSEHTGGKDEQYF.

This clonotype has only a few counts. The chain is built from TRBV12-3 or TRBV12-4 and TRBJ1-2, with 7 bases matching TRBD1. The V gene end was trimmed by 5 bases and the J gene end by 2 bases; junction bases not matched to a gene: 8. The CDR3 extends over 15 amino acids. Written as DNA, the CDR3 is TGTGCCAGCAGTACTCCAGGGGGTTCGAACTATGGCTACACCTTC. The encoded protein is CASSTPGGSNYGYTF.

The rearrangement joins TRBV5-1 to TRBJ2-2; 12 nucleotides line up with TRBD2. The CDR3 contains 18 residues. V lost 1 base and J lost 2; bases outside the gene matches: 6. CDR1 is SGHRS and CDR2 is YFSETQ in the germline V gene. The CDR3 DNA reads TGCGCCAGCAGCTTGACCTTAGGACTAGCGGGAAACACCGGGGAGCTGTTTTTT. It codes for CASSLTLGLAGNTGELFF. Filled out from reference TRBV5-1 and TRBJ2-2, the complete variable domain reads KAGVTQTPRYLIKTRGQQVTLSCSPISGHRSVSWYQQTPGQGLQFLFEYFSETQRNKGNFPGRFSGRQFSNSRSEMNVSTLELGDSALYLCASSLTLGLAGNTGELFFGEGSRLTVL.

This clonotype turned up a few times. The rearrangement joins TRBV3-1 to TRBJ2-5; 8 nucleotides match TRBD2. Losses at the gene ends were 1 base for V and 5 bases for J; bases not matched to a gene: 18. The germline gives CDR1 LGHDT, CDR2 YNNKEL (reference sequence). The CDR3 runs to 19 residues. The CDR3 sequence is CASSQAPPGTRGLGETQYF. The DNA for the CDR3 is TGTGCCAGCAGCCAAGCCCCACCCGGGACTAGGGGACTAGGGGAGACCCAGTACTTC.

In DNA, the CDR3 is TGCGCCAGCAGCCCAACGGACAGGGGGTGGAGTTCACCCCTCCACTTT. It translates to CASSPTDRGWSSPLHF. This rearrangement joins TRBV5-1 to TRBJ1-6, with 10 positions matching TRBD1. The CDR3 spans 16 residues. In germline, CDR1 is SGHRS, CDR2 YFSETQ. Trimming removed 4 bases from V and 9 bases from J; junction bases left unmatched: 10.

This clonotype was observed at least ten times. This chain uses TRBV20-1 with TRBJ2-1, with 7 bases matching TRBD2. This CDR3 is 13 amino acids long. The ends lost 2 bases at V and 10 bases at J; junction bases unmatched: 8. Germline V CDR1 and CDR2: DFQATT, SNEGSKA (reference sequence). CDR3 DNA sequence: TGCAGTGCTAGATGGGCGACTAGCTTAGAGCAGTTCTTC. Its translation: CSARWATSLEQFF.

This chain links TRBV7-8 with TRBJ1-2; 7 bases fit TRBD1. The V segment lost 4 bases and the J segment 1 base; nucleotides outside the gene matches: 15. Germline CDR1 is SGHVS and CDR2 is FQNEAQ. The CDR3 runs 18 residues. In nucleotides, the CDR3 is TGTGCCAGCAGCTCCGGGCCCAGGGGGTACCGGGGTAACTATGGCTACACCTTC. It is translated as CASSSGPRGYRGNYGYTF.

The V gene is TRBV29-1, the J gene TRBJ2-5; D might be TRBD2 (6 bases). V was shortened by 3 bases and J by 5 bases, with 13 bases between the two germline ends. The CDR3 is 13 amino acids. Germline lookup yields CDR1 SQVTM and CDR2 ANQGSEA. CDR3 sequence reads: CSVERPGTETQYF. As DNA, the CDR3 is TGCAGCGTTGAGAGACCCGGGACTGAGACCCAGTACTTC.

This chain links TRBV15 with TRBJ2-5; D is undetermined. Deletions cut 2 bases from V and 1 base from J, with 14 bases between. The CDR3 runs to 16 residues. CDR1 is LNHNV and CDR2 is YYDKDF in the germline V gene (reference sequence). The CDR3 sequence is CATSRSNGLGQETQYF. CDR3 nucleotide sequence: TGTGCCACCAGCAGATCGAACGGCTTAGGCCAAGAGACCCAGTACTTC.

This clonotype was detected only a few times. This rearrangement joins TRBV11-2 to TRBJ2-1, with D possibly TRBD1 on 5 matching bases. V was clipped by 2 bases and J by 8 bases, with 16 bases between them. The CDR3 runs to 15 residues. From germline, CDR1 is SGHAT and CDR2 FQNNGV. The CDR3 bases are TGTGCCAGCAGCTTACAGGGTGTATTTGTCTATGAGCAGTTCTTC. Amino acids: CASSLQGVFVYEQFF.

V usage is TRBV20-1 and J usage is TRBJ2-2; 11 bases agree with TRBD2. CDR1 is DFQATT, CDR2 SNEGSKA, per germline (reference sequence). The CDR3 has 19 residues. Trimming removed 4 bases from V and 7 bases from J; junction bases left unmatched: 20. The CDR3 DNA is TGCAGTGCTACTGGCCCGCAGACTAGCGGGAATTGGCATGGCGGGGAGCTGTTTTTT. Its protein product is CSATGPQTSGNWHGGELFF.